A single sample gave rise to the 21 T cell receptor beta chains below, sequenced in a study of T cell responses to AZD1222 COVID-19 vaccine. Produced via immunoSEQ multiplex PCR; TCRdb's table is partial and in-frame only. Among 85,000 to 130,000 clones listed, about nine tenths were seen once. Source: peripheral blood, taken 28 days after the second dose of the MenACWY control vaccine. Receptor source: an adult who received the MenACWY meningococcal vaccine as a control.

The chain couples TRBV7-2 to TRBJ1-5, with TRBD1 identical over 7 bases. J lost 1 base, V lost 1 base, and 10 bases had no gene match. CDR1 is SGHTA, CDR2 FQGNSA, per germline. CDR3 length equals 18 residues. The CDR3 here is CASSLDWDSSNSNQPQHF. CDR3 nucleotide sequence: TGTGCCAGCAGCTTAGATTGGGACAGCTCGAACAGCAATCAGCCCCAGCATTTT.

The genes are TRBV24-1 and TRBJ2-1; D call uncertain. There are 12 residues in the CDR3. V was pared by 3 bases and J by 8 bases, with 7 bases between. Germline V gene lookup returns CDR1 KGHDR and CDR2 SFDVKD. CDR3 amino acids: CATSDRRYEQFF. CDR3 nucleotide sequence: TGTGCCACCAGTGATCGTCGGTATGAGCAGTTCTTC.

The J gene is TRBJ1-5, the V gene TRBV12-5, with TRBD1 as a possible D gene (5 bases). The CDR3 has 13 residues. Germline V lookup: CDR1 LGHNT, CDR2 FRNRAP. Between the trimmed V and J ends, which lost 6 bases and 1 base, there was a span of 7 bases. The CDR3 loop reads CASGRDSNQPQHF. The CDR3 DNA sequence: TGTGCTAGTGGCAGGGACAGCAATCAGCCCCAGCATTTT.

This chain joins TRBV7-9 and TRBJ1-3; 8 nucleotides align to TRBD1. The V segment lost 4 bases and the J segment 2 bases; nucleotides outside the gene matches: 7. The CDR3 spans 16 residues. Germline loops: CDR1 SEHNR, CDR2 FQNEAQ (reference sequence). The CDR3, as DNA: TGTGCCAGCAGCTCCCGGGGGACAGGCGCTGGAAACACCATATATTTT. Translating it yields CASSSRGTGAGNTIYF.

This clone was counted once. The chain is built from TRBV10-3 and TRBJ2-1, with D possibly being TRBD1 or TRBD2 (7 bases each). This CDR3 is 16 amino acids long. V lost 3 bases and J 2 bases, leaving 14 bases between the germline ends. Germline CDR1 reads ENHRY; CDR2 reads SYGVKD. In nucleotides, the CDR3 is TGTGCCATCAGTGACCCGACAGGGAGGGCCTACAATGAGCAGTTCTTC. Its translation: CAISDPTGRAYNEQFF.

The chain couples TRBV7-2 to TRBJ1-5; perhaps TRBD1 as D (5 bases). This CDR3 has 15 residues. Germline CDR1 reads SGHTA; CDR2 reads FQGNSA. The germline V and J ends were trimmed by 5 bases and 0 bases, with 11 bases remaining between them. The CDR3 sequence is CASSPKTDSNQPQHF. CDR3 DNA: TGTGCCAGCAGCCCCAAGACAGATAGCAATCAGCCCCAGCATTTT.

The chain uses TRBV7-8 and TRBJ1-5, with a tentative D call TRBD1 (5 bases). Looked up from germline, CDR1 is SGHVS and CDR2 is FQNEAQ. Trimming cost V 1 base and J 1 base, with 11 bases left between them. The CDR3 is 16 amino acids. The CDR3 nucleotides read TGTGCCAGCAGCTTAGATTCAGGGAGGAGCAATCAGCCCCAGCATTTT. It is translated as CASSLDSGRSNQPQHF.

The chain employs TRBV14 and TRBJ1-1; no reliable D call. Germline lookup yields CDR1 SGHDN and CDR2 FVKESK. The length of the CDR3 is 13 residues. V was shortened by 2 bases and J by 3 bases, with 7 bases between the two germline ends. The CDR3 protein is CASSQFVHTEAFF. CDR3 sequence (DNA): TGTGCCAGCAGCCAATTTGTCCACACTGAAGCTTTCTTT. Complete variable domain (other parts from reference TRBV14 and TRBJ1-1): EAGVTQFPSHSVIEKGQTVTLRCDPISGHDNLYWYRRVMGKEIKFLLHFVKESKQDESGMPNNRFLAERTGGTYSTLKVQPAELEDSGVYFCASSQFVHTEAFFGQGTRLTVV.

V gene TRBV19 combines with J gene TRBJ1-2; unclear D gene. Trimming removed 4 bases at V and 1 base at J, with 13 bases between. CDR1 and CDR2 (germline): LNHDA, SQIVND (reference sequence). CDR3 length equals 15 residues. CDR3: CASSTPQTGNYGYTF. CDR3 nucleotides: TGTGCCAGTAGTACCCCCCAGACTGGTAACTATGGCTACACCTTC.

The chain couples TRBV9 to TRBJ2-3, with 14 bases that match TRBD2. Per the germline V gene, CDR1 is SGDLS and CDR2 is YYNGEE. J was trimmed by 2 bases and V by 3 bases; bases with no gene match: 8. CDR3 length equals 18 residues. The CDR3 reads CASSEGLAGAGSTDTQYF. The DNA of the CDR3 is TGTGCCAGCAGCGAGGGACTAGCGGGGGCCGGATCCACAGATACGCAGTATTTT.

The rearrangement links TRBV5-4 to TRBJ1-6, with D unclear. The V gene lost 0 bases and the J gene lost 10 bases, with 11 bases spanning the gap. There are 14 residues in the CDR3. Germline lookup yields CDR1 SGHNT and CDR2 YYREEE (reference sequence). The CDR3 is CASSLGGDYSPLHF. The CDR3 DNA sequence: TGTGCCAGCAGCTTGGGGGGAGACTACTCACCCCTCCACTTT.

This chain uses TRBV7-8 with TRBJ1-1, with D maybe TRBD1 (6 bases). The V and J ends lost 6 bases and 1 base respectively, with 15 bases between them. CDR3 length: 15 residues. The V gene's germline CDR1 is SGHVS and CDR2 FQNEAQ. The CDR3, as DNA: TGTGCCAGCAGTGGTCAGGGGTCTAAGAACACTGAAGCTTTCTTT. Translation: CASSGQGSKNTEAFF.

The V call is TRBV5-5, the J call TRBJ2-7, with D possibly matching TRBD1 (6 bases). Germline lookup yields CDR1 SGHKS and CDR2 YYEKEE (reference sequence). This CDR3 comprises 15 residues. Trimming pared 0 bases from V and 5 bases from J, leaving 15 bases between. DNA of the CDR3: TGTGCCAGCAGCTTGGAGGGGGTGACTCTTAACGAGCAGTACTTC. It encodes CASSLEGVTLNEQYF.

This chain uses TRBV11-2 with TRBJ1-6; D is possibly TRBD1 (6 bases). The CDR3 is 15 residues long. Trimming removed 1 base from V and 9 bases from J, with 13 bases in between. Germline loops: CDR1 SGHAT, CDR2 FQNNGV. CDR3 coding DNA: TGTGCCAGCAGCTTAGTTACAGGGATGGGTTCACCCCTCCACTTT. This codes for CASSLVTGMGSPLHF.

The J gene is TRBJ2-3, the V gene TRBV2, with a possible D match to TRBD2 (6 bases). Trimming stripped 8 bases from V and 3 bases from J, with 18 bases between. This CDR3 spans 15 amino acids. The germline gives CDR1 SNHLY, CDR2 FYNNEI. CDR3 nucleotide sequence: TGTGCCAGCTCCGAGGATGGGCGGGGAACAGATACGCAGTATTTT. Translated, it gives CASSEDGRGTDTQYF.

The chain employs TRBV19 and TRBJ1-4; 7 nucleotides align to TRBD1. V shed 8 bases, J shed 5 bases, and the junction held 20 bases outside the gene matches. Germline-derived CDR1 and CDR2 are LNHDA and SQIVND (reference sequence). This CDR3 has 18 residues. CDR3 protein: CASEIHAGTDKKNEKLFF. The CDR3 nucleotides read TGTGCCAGTGAAATCCATGCGGGGACAGACAAAAAGAATGAAAAACTGTTTTTT.

The chain combines TRBV7-8 with TRBJ1-2; no clear D. V lost 1 base, J lost 1 base, and 13 bases lay in between. The CDR3 extends over 16 amino acids. Germline CDR1 SGHVS, CDR2 FQNEAQ. The DNA for the CDR3 is TGTGCCAGCAGCTTAGGCCGCGTGGGCCTTAACTATGGCTACACCTTC. Residues: CASSLGRVGLNYGYTF.

In its sample, this clone was seen a few times. The chain combines TRBV5-4 with TRBJ1-5; 7 positions match TRBD1. After removal of 2 bases from V and 3 bases from J, the junction contained 5 bases not matched to a gene. CDR1 and CDR2 from the germline V gene are SGHNT and YYREEE (reference sequence). The CDR3 has 15 amino acids. CDR3 bases: TGTGCCAGCAGCTTCTGGGGACAGCACAATCAGCCCCAGCATTTT. Protein product: CASSFWGQHNQPQHF.

The genes are TRBV28 and TRBJ1-4; D is unresolved. Germline V gives CDR1 MDHEN, CDR2 SYDVKM. The CDR3 is 11 amino acids. V was trimmed by 6 bases and J by 3 bases, leaving 2 bases between them. This chain's CDR3 is CASSSNEKLFF. The CDR3, as DNA: TGTGCCAGCAGCTCTAATGAAAAACTGTTTTTT.

This chain joins TRBV6-6 and TRBJ2-6; no reliable D call. Germline CDR1 MNHNY, CDR2 SVGAGI (reference sequence). The CDR3 spans 15 residues. The ends were cut back, 4 bases at V and 1 base at J, with 8 bases in the middle. CDR3 sequence: CASSSPLSGANVLTF. The CDR3 nucleotides are TGTGCCAGCAGTTCCCCCCTGTCTGGGGCCAACGTCCTGACTTTC.

The J gene is TRBJ2-7, the V gene TRBV12-3 or TRBV12-4; no definite D call. V shed 7 bases and J shed 3 bases, with 10 bases lying between them. The length of the CDR3 is 12 residues. CDR3 in DNA: TGTGCCAGCACCCTCGAAGGCTACGAGCAGTACTTC. Translating gives CASTLEGYEQYF.